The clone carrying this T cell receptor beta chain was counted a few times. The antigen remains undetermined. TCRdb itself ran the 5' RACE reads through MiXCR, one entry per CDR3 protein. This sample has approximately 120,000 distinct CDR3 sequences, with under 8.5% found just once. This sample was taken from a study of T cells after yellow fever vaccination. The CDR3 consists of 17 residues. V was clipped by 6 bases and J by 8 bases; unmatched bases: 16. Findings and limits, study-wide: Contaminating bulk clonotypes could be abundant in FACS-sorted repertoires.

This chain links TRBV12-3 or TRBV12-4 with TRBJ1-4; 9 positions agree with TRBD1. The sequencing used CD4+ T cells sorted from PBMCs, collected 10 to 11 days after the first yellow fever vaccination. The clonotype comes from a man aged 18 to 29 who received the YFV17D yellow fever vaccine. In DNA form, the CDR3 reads TGTGCCAGCAGCCCCACCAACCTAGGACAGGGGAGAGAAAAACTGTTTTTT. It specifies CASSPTNLGQGREKLFF.